A selection of T cell receptor beta chains follows, all from one sample in a study of cytomegalovirus exposure and HLA in healthy donors. Measured with immunoSEQ multiplex PCR; TCRdb has only the in-frame clones, and not every one. The sample has 100,000 to 150,000 clones; under 85% are singletons. The source material was PBMCs. Receptor source: a boy aged 5-17 years in good health and CMV-seronegative. The CDR3 runs from the conserved cysteine through the conserved F or W.

TRBJ2-1,TRBV5-1,CASSLGTSLFYNEQFF
TRBJ1-2,TRBV7-9,CASTLGGGWYGYTF
TRBJ1-2,TRBV11-2,CASSFPQGPQGDGYTF
TRBJ2-5,TRBV6-1,CASSESGYGGGETQYF
TRBJ2-2,TRBV4-2,CASRELAGESTGELFF
TRBJ2-7,TRBV6-5,CASTIRTSGSYEQYF
TRBJ1-1,TRBV4-1,CASSRTGGSTRWRAFF
TRBJ1-1,TRBV10-3,CAISESNREEAFF
TRBJ1-5,TRBV19,CASSTQGGQPQHF
TRBJ2-1,TRBV2,CASSEAIIWSNQFF
TRBJ2-2,TRBV4-1,CASSRGGPNTGELFF
TRBJ2-1,TRBV5-1,CASSFMGFAGINNEQFF
TRBJ2-7,TRBV5-4,CASRPRDFSYEQYF
TRBJ1-2,TRBV19,CASSIGEGARPYGYTF
TRBJ1-3,TRBV6-1,CASSPGQGPGNTIYF
TRBJ1-2,TRBV11-2,CASSSVRGGREAWYGYTF
TRBJ1-1,TRBV6-1,CASDTDRADTEAFF
TRBJ1-4,TRBV6-1,CASSLQGPTNEKLFF
TRBJ1-2,TRBV9,CASSLDRVIYGYTF
TRBJ1-2,TRBV11-2,CASSIQDTYGYTF
TRBJ2-7,TRBV7-9,CASSVSRRAGYEQYF
TRBJ2-7,TRBV19,CASTLGGLGPSEQYF
TRBJ1-5,TRBV19,CASSYRGVANQPQHF
NA,TRBV2,CASSDPRGDSYEQYF
TRBJ2-7,TRBV6-1,CASSATSGSSYEQYF
TRBJ2-3,TRBV5-6,CASSAGFSADTQYF
TRBJ2-3,TRBV4-3,CASSQGTSGRVDTQYF
TRBJ2-2,TRBV30,CAWSVSGLGTGELFF
TRBJ1-1,TRBV6-1,CASSGQGVRYTEAFF
TRBJ2-1,TRBV4-2,CASSQVSSGAYNEQFF
TRBJ1-1,TRBV18,CASHRPNTEAFF
TRBJ2-7,TRBV10-3,CALRDSTYEQYF
TRBJ2-1,TRBV29-1,CSGRGLAGRDEQFF
TRBJ2-7,TRBV25-1,CASSEGGLGEQYF
TRBJ2-1,TRBV5-4,CASSFEGAGTYNEQFF
TRBJ2-7,TRBV30,CAWSGQGVSYEQYF
TRBJ2-6,TRBV4-3,CASSQEVGRETGGPGANVLTF
TRBJ2-5,TRBV9,CASSVATEGGRQETQYF
TRBJ1-2,TRBV25-1,CASTPGERRGYTF
TRBJ1-4,TRBV4-3,CASSQRPGGANEKLFF
TRBJ2-7,TRBV9,CASSGARGGHEQYF
TRBJ2-6,TRBV6-5,CASSLTGYGANVLTF
TRBJ2-7,TRBV19,CASSTTRTSRDEQYF
TRBJ1-1,TRBV10-3,CAITKTENTEAFF
TRBJ2-7,TRBV5-3,CARSLGSTYEQYF
TRBJ2-3,TRBV6-6,CASRPGISTDTQYF
TRBJ1-4,TRBV4-1,CASSQGRGQGRGEKLFF
TRBJ2-1,TRBV2,CASSVGLAGGNEQFF